The 2 T cell receptor beta chains listed next were all sequenced from one sample in a study of vaccination and CD4 T cells after COVID-19. Cultured CD4+ T-cell DNA underwent Oncomine TCR Beta short-read sequencing. TCRdb re-derived calls from the PCR reads in MiXCR, one entry per CDR3 protein. The sample holds over 10,000 distinct CDR3 sequences, roughly a quarter seen once. Treatment defined: roughly 11-day PBMC culture with coronavirus spike peptide pools or control peptides (ViraFEST assay). Their target antigens are unknown. The sample in question was CD4+ T cells from blood, cultured in vitro, obtained before SARS-CoV-2 vaccination. These receptors originate from a human donor who received a COVID-19 vaccine.

The genes are TRBV5-4 and TRBJ1-2; tentative D call: TRBD1 (5 bases). Trimming pared 4 bases from V and 0 bases from J, leaving 10 bases between. The CDR3 loop spans 14 amino acids. The V gene's germline CDR1 is SGHNT and CDR2 YYREEE (reference sequence). CDR3 sequence (DNA): TGTGCCAGCAGCCTTGTGACAGCTAACTATGGCTACACCTTC. As protein: CASSLVTANYGYTF.

This clonotype occurred a few times. The chain carries TRBV5-1 and TRBJ2-7; 13 bases align to TRBD2. The ends lost 0 bases at V and 7 bases at J; junction bases unmatched: 4. Germline-derived CDR1 and CDR2 are SGHRS and YFSETQ. This CDR3 spans 15 amino acids. The CDR3 coding sequence is TGCGCCAGCAGCTTGGGGGGGACTAGCGGGAAAGAGCAGTACTTC. This encodes CASSLGGTSGKEQYF.